This T cell receptor (beta chain) stems from a study of human T cells and chemical hapten exposure. In the authors' workflow: A per-sample median of around 100,000 TCRs was observed, with a range of about 23,224 to 750,000. TCRdb itself ran the RACE reads through MiXCR, one entry per CDR3 protein. The authors' filters were not applied to this entry. This sample has about 270,000 distinct CDR3 sequences, with around 7.7% found just once. In the case of this clonotype: What it recognizes is unknown.

Points from the study as a whole: Controls had significantly fewer large CDR3 similarity clusters than were formed by expanded TCRs. Patch test score was positively correlated with the counts of PT1 expanded TCRs.

Time point specified: pre-sensitization, week 0. The treatment was: therapeutic diphenylcyclopropenone sensitization with weekly scalp DPC. Total RNA came from unfractionated whole blood. The CDR3 is 13 amino acids. Trimming pared 5 bases from V and 5 bases from J, leaving 12 bases between. The germline CDR1 and CDR2 sequences are SGHTA and FQGNSA. The sequence came from a man aged 18 to 29 with alopecia areata. Some clones in this sample may be carry-over from other donors' samples. The chain carries TRBV7-2 and TRBJ1-2; D unclear. The sample was whole blood, taken in connection with sensitization to the hapten diphenylcyclopropenone (DPC). CDR3 bases: TGTGCCAGCAGCCCACCGGCGGCTTATGGCTACACCTTC. Its translation: CASSPPAAYGYTF.